Each of the 5 T cell receptor beta chains below was sequenced from the same sample in a study of CD8 T cells in Susac syndrome (dated 2019 in TCRdb). Receptor libraries were prepared by the immunoSEQ multiplex PCR assay. RNA was extracted with the RNeasy kit and roughly 0.5 to 1 ug was reverse transcribed using random hexamers. Using fastp trimming at Q25 and MiXCR clonotype assembly, TCRdb reanalyzed the public sequencing data and kept in-frame beta chains. Every distinct CDR3 protein forms one entry, paired with its most common genes and DNA. Here the sample has some 400,000 distinct CDR3 sequences; around 85% occur a single time. The ten largest make up roughly 0.1% of the sample. Input material: CD8+ T cells from PBMCs. These receptors originate from a human donor with multiple sclerosis.

The CDR3 DNA is TGCAGCGTTGAAGGGTTAGGTAGCCGCTACGAGCAGTACTTC. Translating gives CSVEGLGSRYEQYF. This sequence joins TRBV29-1 and TRBJ2-7; D is undetermined. The V end lost 1 base, the J end lost 3 bases, and 13 bases lay between the germline ends. Germline V gene lookup returns CDR1 SQVTM and CDR2 ANQGSEA. This CDR3 is built from 14 residues.

Notes on this clonotype: At one of its ends the junction is not consistent with the germline gene, which may arise from a read error. The chain has TRBV7-7 and TRBJ2-1, with D perhaps matching TRBD1 (5 bases). This CDR3 has 20 residues. The V gene's germline CDR1 is SSHAT and CDR2 FNYEAQ (reference sequence). The CDR3 here is CASSLWPIRQGGVGYNEQFF. DNA of the CDR3: TGTGCTAGCAGCTTGTGGCCAATCCGGCAGGGCGGAGTAGGTTACAATGAGCAGTTCTTC. The entire variable domain, with the rest obtained from reference TRBV7-7 and TRBJ2-1, is as follows: GAGVSQSPRYKVTKRGQDVTLRCDPISSHATLYWYQQALGQGPEFLTYFNYEAQPDKSGLPSDRFSAERPEGSISTLTIQRTEQRDSAMYRCASSLWPIRQGGVGYNEQFFGPGTRLTVL.

The V gene is TRBV4-2, the J gene TRBJ1-2, with 8 positions matching TRBD1. Looked up from germline, CDR1 is LGHNA and CDR2 is YNFKEQ. This CDR3 region has 14 residues. V lost 3 bases to trimming and J lost 8 bases; unmatched junction nucleotides: 8. CDR3 DNA sequence: TGTGCCAGCAGCCACGGACAGGGTACCTACGGCTACACCTTC. It translates to CASSHGQGTYGYTF.

The chain employs TRBV28 and TRBJ1-3; 8 bases are a match to TRBD1. The V segment lost 1 base and the J segment 2 bases; nucleotides outside the gene matches: 13. Germline lookup yields CDR1 MDHEN and CDR2 SYDVKM. CDR3 length: 19 residues. CDR3 sequence: CASSLSGQGHLPAGNTIYF. The DNA of the CDR3 is TGTGCCAGCAGTTTATCCGGACAGGGTCATCTACCGGCTGGAAACACCATATATTTT.

V gene TRBV7-2 combines with J gene TRBJ2-7; TRBD1 is a possible D gene (5 bases). This CDR3 region has 13 residues. V was shortened by 4 bases and J by 5 bases, with 12 bases between the two germline ends. Germline V gene sequence: CDR1 SGHTA, CDR2 FQGNSA. CDR3 in DNA: TGTGCCAGCAGCTCTCCATGGGGCCACGAGCAGTACTTC. Protein sequence: CASSSPWGHEQYF.